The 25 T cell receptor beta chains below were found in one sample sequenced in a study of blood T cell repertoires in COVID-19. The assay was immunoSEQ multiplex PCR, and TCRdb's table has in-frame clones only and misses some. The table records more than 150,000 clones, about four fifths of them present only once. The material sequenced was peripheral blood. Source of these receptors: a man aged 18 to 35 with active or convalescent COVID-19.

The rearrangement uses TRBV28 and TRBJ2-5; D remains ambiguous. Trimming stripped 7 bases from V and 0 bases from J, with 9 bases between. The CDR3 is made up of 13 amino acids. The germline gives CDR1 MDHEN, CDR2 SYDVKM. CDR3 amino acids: CASMTSYQETQYF. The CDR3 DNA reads TGTGCCAGCATGACATCGTACCAAGAGACCCAGTACTTC.

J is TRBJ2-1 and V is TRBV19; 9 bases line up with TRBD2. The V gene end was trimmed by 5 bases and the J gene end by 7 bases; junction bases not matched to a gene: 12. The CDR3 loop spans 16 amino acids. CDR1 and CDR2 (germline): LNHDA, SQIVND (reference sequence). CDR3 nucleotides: TGTGCCAGTAGTGTCCTTTCAGCGGGGGGTTTTAATGAGCAGTTCTTC. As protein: CASSVLSAGGFNEQFF.

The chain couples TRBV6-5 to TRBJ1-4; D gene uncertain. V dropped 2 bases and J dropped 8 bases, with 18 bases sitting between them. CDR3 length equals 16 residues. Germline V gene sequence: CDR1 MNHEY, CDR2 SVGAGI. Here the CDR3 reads CASSYRPGFVGEKLFF. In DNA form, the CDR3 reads TGTGCCAGCAGTTACCGTCCGGGATTTGTTGGGGAAAAACTGTTTTTT.

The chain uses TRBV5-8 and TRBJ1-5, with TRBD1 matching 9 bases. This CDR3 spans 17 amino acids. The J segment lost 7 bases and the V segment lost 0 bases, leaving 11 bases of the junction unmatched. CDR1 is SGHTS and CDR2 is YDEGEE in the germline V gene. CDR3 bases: TGTGCCAGCAGCTTGGAGGTTTCTGGGACAGGGAGGCAGCCCCAGCATTTT. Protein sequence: CASSLEVSGTGRQPQHF.

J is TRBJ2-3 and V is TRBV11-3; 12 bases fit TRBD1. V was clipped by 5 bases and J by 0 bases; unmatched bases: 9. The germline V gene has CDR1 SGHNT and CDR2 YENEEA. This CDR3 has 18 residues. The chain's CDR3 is CASSVGQGALSSTDTQYF. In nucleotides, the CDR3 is TGTGCCAGCAGCGTGGGACAGGGGGCCCTATCTAGCACAGATACGCAGTATTTT. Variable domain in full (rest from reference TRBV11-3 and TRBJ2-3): EAGVVQSPRYKIIEKKQPVAFWCNPISGHNTLYWYLQNLGQGPELLIRYENEEAVDDSQLPKDRFSAERLKGVDSTLKIQPAELGDSAVYLCASSVGQGALSSTDTQYFGPGTRLTVL.

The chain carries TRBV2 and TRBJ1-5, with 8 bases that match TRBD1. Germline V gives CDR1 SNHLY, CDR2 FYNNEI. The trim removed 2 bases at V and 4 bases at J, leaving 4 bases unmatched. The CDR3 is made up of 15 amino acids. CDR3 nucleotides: TGTGCCAGCAGTGAACCGGACAGGGCTAATCAGCCCCAGCATTTT. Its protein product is CASSEPDRANQPQHF.

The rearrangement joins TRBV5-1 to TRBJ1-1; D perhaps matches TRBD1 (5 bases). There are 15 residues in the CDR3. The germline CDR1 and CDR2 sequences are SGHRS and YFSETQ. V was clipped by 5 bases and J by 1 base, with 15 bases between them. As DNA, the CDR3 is TGCGCCAGCAGTCTACAGGTCGGGGGGAACACTGAAGCTTTCTTT. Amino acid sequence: CASSLQVGGNTEAFF.

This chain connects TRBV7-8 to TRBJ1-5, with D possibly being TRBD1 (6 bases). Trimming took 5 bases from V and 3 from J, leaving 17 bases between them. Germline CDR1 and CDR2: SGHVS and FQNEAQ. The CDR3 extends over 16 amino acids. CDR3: CASSHWGGLDNQPQHF. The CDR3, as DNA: TGTGCCAGCAGCCACTGGGGGGGCTTGGACAATCAGCCCCAGCATTTT.

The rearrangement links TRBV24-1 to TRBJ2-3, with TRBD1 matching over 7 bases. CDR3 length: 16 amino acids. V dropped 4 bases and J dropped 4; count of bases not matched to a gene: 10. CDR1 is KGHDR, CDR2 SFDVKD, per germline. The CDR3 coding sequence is TGTGCCACCAGTGACTCCGGGACAGAGGGACCAGATACGCAGTATTTT. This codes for CATSDSGTEGPDTQYF.

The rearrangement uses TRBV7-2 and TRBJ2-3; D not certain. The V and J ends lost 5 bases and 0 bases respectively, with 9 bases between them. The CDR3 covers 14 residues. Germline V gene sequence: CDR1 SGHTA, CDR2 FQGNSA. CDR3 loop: CASSPASSTDTQYF. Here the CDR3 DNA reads TGTGCCAGCAGCCCCGCCAGTAGCACAGATACGCAGTATTTT.

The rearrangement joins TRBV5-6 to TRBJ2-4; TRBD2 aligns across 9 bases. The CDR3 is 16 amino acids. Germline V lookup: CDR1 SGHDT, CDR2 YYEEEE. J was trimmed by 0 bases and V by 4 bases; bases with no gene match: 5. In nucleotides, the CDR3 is TGTGCCAGCAGCCCCTGGACTAGCGTAGCCAAAAACATTCAGTACTTC. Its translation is CASSPWTSVAKNIQYF. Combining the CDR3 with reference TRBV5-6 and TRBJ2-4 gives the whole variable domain DAGVTQSPTHLIKTRGQQVTLRCSPKSGHDTVSWYQQALGQGPQFIFQYYEEEERQRGNFPDRFSGHQFPNYSSELNVNALLLGDSALYLCASSPWTSVAKNIQYFGAGTRLSVL.

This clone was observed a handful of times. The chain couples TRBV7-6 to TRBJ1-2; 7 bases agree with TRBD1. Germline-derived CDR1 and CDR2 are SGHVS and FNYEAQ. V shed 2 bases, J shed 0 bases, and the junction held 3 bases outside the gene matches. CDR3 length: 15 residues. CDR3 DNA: TGTGCCAGCAGCTTAAGGACAGGAGCTAACTATGGCTACACCTTC. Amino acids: CASSLRTGANYGYTF.

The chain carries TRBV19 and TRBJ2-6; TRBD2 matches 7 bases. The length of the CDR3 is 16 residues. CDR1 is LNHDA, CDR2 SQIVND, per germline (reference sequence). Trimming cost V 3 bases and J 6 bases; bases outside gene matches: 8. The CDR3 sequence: CASSIRGGVLANVLTF. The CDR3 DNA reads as TGTGCCAGTAGTATCCGCGGGGGAGTCTTGGCCAACGTCCTGACTTTC.

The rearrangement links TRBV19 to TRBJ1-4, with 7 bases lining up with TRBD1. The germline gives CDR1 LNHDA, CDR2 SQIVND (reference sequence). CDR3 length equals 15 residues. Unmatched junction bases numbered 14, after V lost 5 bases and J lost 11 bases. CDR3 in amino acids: CASSPGQVPFGKLFF. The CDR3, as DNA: TGTGCCAGTAGTCCCGGACAGGTTCCGTTTGGGAAACTGTTTTTT.

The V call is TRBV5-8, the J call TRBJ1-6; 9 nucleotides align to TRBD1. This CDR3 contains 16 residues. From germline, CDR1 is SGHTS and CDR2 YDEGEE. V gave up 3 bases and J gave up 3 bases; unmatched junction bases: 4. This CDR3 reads CASSSGQGFYNSPLHF. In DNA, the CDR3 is TGTGCCAGCAGCTCGGGACAGGGATTCTATAATTCACCCCTCCACTTT.

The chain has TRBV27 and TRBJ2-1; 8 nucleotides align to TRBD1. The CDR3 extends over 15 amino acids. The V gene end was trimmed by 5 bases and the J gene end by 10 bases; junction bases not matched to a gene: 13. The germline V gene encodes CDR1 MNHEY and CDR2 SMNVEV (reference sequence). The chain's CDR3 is CASSNPGQVSGEQFF. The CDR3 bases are TGTGCCAGCAGTAACCCGGGACAGGTCTCCGGGGAGCAGTTCTTC.

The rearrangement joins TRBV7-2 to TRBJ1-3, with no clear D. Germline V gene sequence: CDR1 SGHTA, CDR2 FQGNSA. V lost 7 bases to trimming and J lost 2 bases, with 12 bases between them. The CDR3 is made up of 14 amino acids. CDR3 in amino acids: CASTQRRTGNTIYF. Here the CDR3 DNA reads TGTGCCAGCACCCAACGGCGGACTGGAAACACCATATATTTT.

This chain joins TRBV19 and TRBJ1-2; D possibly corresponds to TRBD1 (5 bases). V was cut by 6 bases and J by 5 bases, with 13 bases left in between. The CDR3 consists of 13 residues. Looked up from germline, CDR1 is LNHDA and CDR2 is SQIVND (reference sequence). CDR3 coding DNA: TGTGCCAGTAGCCCAACGGCAGGGTATGGCTACACCTTC. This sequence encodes CASSPTAGYGYTF.

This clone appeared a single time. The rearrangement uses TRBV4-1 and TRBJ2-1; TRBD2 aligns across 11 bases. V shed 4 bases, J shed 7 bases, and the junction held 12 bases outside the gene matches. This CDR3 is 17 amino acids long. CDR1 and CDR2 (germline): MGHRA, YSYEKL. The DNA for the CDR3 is TGCGCCAGCAGCCTCCCTATAGCGGGAGGGCCGGAAAATGAGCAGTTCTTC. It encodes CASSLPIAGGPENEQFF.

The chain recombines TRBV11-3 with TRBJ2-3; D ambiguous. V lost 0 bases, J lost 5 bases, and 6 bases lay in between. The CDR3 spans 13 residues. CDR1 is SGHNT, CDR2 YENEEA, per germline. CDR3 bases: TGTGCCAGCAGCTTAGATCTAGGAGATACGCAGTATTTT. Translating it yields CASSLDLGDTQYF. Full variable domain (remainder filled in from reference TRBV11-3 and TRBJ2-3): EAGVVQSPRYKIIEKKQPVAFWCNPISGHNTLYWYLQNLGQGPELLIRYENEEAVDDSQLPKDRFSAERLKGVDSTLKIQPAELGDSAVYLCASSLDLGDTQYFGPGTRLTVL.

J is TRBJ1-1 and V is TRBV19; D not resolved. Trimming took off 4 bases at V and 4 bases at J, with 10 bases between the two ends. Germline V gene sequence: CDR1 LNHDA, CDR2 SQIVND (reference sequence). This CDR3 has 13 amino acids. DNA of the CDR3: TGTGCCAGTAGTACCCGTAGGAGCACTGAAGCTTTCTTT. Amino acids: CASSTRRSTEAFF.

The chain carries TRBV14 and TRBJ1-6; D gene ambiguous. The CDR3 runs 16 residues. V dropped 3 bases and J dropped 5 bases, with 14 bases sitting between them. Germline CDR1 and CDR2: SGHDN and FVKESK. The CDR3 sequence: CASSHWRSGNNSPLHF. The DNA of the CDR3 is TGTGCCAGCAGCCATTGGAGATCCGGAAATAATTCACCCCTCCACTTT. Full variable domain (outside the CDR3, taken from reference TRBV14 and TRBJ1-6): EAGVTQFPSHSVIEKGQTVTLRCDPISGHDNLYWYRRVMGKEIKFLLHFVKESKQDESGMPNNRFLAERTGGTYSTLKVQPAELEDSGVYFCASSHWRSGNNSPLHFGNGTRLTVT.

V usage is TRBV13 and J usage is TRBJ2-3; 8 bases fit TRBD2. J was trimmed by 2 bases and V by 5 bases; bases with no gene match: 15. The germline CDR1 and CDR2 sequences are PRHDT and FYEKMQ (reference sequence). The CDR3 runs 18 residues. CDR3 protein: CASSPGGAGGLNTDTQYF. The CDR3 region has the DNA TGTGCCAGCAGCCCCGGGGGGGCGGGGGGCCTAAACACAGATACGCAGTATTTT.

CDR3 sequence: CASNRQGRASNQPQHF. The CDR3 DNA sequence: TGTGCCAGCAACCGACAGGGTCGAGCTAGCAATCAGCCCCAGCATTTT. J is TRBJ1-5 and V is TRBV6-6, with TRBD1 matching over 7 bases. The germline V gene has CDR1 MNHNY and CDR2 SVGAGI (reference sequence). The CDR3 is 16 amino acids. V was clipped by 7 bases and J by 0 bases; unmatched bases: 9.

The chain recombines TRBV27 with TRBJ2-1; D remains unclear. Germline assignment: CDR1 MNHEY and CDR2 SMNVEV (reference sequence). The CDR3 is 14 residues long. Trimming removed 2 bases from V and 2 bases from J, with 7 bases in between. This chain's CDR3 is CASSLLAAYNEQFF. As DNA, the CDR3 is TGTGCCAGCAGTTTACTGGCCGCCTACAATGAGCAGTTCTTC.